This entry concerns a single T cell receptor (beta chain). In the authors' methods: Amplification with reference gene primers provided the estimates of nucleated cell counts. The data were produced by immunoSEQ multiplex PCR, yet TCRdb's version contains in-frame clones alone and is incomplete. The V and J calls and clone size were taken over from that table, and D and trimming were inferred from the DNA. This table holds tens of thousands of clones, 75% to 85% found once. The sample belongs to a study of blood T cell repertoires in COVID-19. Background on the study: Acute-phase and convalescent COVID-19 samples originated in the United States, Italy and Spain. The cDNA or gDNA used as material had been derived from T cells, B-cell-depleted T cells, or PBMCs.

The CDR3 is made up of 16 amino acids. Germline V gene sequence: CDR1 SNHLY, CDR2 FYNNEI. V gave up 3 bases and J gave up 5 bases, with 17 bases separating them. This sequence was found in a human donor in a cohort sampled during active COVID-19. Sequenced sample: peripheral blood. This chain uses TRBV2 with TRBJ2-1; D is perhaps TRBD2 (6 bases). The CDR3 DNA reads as TGTGCCAGCAGTGACGGGTGGGGTAGCGGCGACAATGAGCAGTTCTTC. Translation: CASSDGWGSGDNEQFF. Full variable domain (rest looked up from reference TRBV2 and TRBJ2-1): EPEVTQTPSHQVTQMGQEVILRCVPISNHLYFYWYRQILGQKVEFLVSFYNNEISEKSEIFDDQFSVERPDGSNFTLKIRSTKLEDSAMYFCASSDGWGSGDNEQFFGPGTRLTVL.